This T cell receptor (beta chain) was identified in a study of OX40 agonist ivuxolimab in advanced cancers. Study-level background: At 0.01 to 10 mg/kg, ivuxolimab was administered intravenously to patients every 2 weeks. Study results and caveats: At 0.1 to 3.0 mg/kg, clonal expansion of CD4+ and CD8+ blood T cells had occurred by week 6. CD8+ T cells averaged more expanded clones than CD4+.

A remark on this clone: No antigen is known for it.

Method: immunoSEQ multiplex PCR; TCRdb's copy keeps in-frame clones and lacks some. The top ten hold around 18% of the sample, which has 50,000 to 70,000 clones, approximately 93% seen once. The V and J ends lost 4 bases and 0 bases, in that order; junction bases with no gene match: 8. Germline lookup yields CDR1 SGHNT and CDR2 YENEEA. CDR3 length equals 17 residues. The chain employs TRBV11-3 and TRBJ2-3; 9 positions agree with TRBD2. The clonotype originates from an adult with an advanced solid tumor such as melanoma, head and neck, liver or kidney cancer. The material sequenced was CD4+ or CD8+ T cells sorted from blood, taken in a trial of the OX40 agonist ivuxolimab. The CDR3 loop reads CASSSAGLAASTDTQYF. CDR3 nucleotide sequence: TGTGCCAGCAGCTCTGCGGGACTAGCTGCTAGCACAGATACGCAGTATTTT.